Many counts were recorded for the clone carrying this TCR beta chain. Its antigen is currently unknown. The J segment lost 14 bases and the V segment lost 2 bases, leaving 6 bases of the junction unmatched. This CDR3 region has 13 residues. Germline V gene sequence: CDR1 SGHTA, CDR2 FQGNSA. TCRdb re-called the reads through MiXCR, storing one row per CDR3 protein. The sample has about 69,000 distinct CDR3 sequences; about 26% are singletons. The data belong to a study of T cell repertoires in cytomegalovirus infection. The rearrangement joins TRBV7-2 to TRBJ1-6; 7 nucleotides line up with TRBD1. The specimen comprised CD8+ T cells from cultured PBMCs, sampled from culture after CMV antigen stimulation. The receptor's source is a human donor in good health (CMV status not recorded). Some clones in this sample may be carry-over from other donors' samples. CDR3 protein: CASSLNQGVTLHF. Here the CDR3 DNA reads TGTGCCAGCAGCTTAAATCAGGGGGTCACCCTCCACTTT.